This T cell receptor (beta chain) was sequenced in a study of CD8 T cells in ankylosing spondylitis. Each TCR beta library was made by quantitative 5'-RACE that incorporated molecular barcodes. A single record per CDR3 protein comes from TCRdb applying MiXCR to the 5' RACE reads. The table lists around 150,000 distinct CDR3 sequences, approximately 32% of them singletons. Comment on this clonotype: Its target is unknown.

CDR1 MGHDK and CDR2 SYGVNS come from the germline V gene. CDR3 length: 15 amino acids. V lost 5 bases, J lost 2 bases, and 13 bases lay in between. Study outcomes and limitations: Disease-linked clones proved CD8+ and comparatively uncommon in peripheral blood.

The chain joins TRBV25-1 to TRBJ2-1, with TRBD2 as a possible D gene (5 bases). Sequencing was done on a sample of synovial fluid, either unsorted or a sorted T cell fraction (not recorded which). This TCR derives from a male donor with ankylosing spondylitis. The DNA for the CDR3 is TGTGCCAGCAGTCCCATACTAGGGACCTACAATGAGCAGTTCTTC. Translation: CASSPILGTYNEQFF.